This T cell receptor (beta chain) is drawn from a study of OX40 agonist ivuxolimab in advanced cancers. About the investigation overall: The costimulatory receptor OX40 (CD134) was targeted by ivuxolimab, a fully human IgG2 agonistic monoclonal antibody. Intravenous ivuxolimab was administered to patients every 2 weeks at six dose levels: 0.01, 0.1, 0.3, 1.5, 3 and 10 mg/kg. Partial responses occurred in three dose-escalation patients, of whom one had hepatocellular carcinoma and two had cutaneous melanoma. The monotherapy dose-escalation portion (N ≈ 50 patients) of the phase I ivuxolimab trial is reported in the paper. Prior anti-PD-1, anti-PD-L1 or anti-CTLA-4 therapy was permitted, and about 40% of dose-escalation patients had received checkpoint inhibitors. Of the approximately 50 dose-escalation patients, hepatocellular carcinoma was present in roughly 19, melanoma in roughly 15, renal cell carcinoma in 9 and head and neck cancer in 9. In the dose-escalation cohort, 82.7% of patients were male, and the mean age was roughly 60 years, with a range of roughly 20 to 85. The point of sequencing TCRbeta in the periphery was to test whether ivuxolimab changed TCR sequence diversity and drove clonal T-cell expansion.

Summary of the overall study and its limitations: At doses of 0.1 to 3.0 mg/kg, clonal expansion of both CD4+ and CD8+ blood T cells was observed from baseline to week 6. Low levels of normalized T-cell clonal expansion were also seen in some patients who did not respond. Antigen specificity was not determined for the clonally expanded peripheral T cells. In the 0.1-3.0 mg/kg groups, partial responders had among the lowest normalized peripheral clonal expansion, particularly in CD8+ T cells. After ivuxolimab, expanded clones were on average more numerous among CD8+ T cells than among CD4+ T cells.

The trial excluded patients who had a history of autoimmune disease or who were on systemic immunosuppression. In every dose cohort, peripheral blood was drawn for TCR sequencing at baseline, cycle 4 day 1, and cycle 7 day 1. The samples were drawn from a first-in-human, open-label, multicenter phase I dose-escalation trial of ivuxolimab. Adults with locally advanced or metastatic melanoma, renal cell, hepatocellular, or head and neck squamous cell carcinoma were enrolled in the trial. Before TCR sequencing, CD4+ T cells and CD8+ T cells from peripheral blood were sorted into separate populations. Reading the germline V gene (reference sequence) gives CDR1 LNHDA and CDR2 SQIVND. There are 14 amino acids in the CDR3, from cysteine to phenylalanine inclusive. Solely the CDR3 DNA is kept, with 42 bases framed from the first base. Genomic DNA was extracted from sorted cells for sequencing of the TCRbeta CDR3 region. The immunoSEQ Assay was used for sequencing of TCRbeta CDR3 regions. TCRdb stores this immuneACCESS table with in-frame sequences only. Part of the clones is absent; in the studies checked, under half of the shortfall reflects unresolved V genes, and no reason is known for the rest. The sample table contains approximately 38,000 clones; only one count was recorded for roughly 82% of them. 21% of the sample belongs to the ten largest clones.

Notes on this clone: What this receptor recognizes is not known. Nothing much larger sits one base from this clone, and base qualities are not available.

The chain was built from TRBV19 and TRBJ2-5, and TRBD1 aligns with 9 junction nucleotides. Judging by the DNA end, TRBJ2-7 fits better; the J call may be wrong. Sequenced material: CD4+ or CD8+ T cells sorted from blood, taken in a trial of the OX40 agonist ivuxolimab. The TCR sequence derives from an adult with an advanced solid tumor such as melanoma, head and neck, liver or kidney cancer. The DNA sequence is TGTGCCAGTAGAGGGGGACAGGGTTCCTACGAGCAGTACTTC. It encodes CASRGGQGSYEQYF.